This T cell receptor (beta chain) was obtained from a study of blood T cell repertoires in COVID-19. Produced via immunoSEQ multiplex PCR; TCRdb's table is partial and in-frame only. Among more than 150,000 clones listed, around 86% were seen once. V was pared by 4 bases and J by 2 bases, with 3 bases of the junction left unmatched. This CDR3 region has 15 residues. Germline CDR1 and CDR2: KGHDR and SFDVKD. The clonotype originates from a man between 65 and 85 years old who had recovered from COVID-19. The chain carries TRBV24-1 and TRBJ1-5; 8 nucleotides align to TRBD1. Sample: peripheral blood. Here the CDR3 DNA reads TGTGCCACCAGTGAACTGACAGGGGGCAATCAGCCCCAGCATTTT. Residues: CATSELTGGNQPQHF.